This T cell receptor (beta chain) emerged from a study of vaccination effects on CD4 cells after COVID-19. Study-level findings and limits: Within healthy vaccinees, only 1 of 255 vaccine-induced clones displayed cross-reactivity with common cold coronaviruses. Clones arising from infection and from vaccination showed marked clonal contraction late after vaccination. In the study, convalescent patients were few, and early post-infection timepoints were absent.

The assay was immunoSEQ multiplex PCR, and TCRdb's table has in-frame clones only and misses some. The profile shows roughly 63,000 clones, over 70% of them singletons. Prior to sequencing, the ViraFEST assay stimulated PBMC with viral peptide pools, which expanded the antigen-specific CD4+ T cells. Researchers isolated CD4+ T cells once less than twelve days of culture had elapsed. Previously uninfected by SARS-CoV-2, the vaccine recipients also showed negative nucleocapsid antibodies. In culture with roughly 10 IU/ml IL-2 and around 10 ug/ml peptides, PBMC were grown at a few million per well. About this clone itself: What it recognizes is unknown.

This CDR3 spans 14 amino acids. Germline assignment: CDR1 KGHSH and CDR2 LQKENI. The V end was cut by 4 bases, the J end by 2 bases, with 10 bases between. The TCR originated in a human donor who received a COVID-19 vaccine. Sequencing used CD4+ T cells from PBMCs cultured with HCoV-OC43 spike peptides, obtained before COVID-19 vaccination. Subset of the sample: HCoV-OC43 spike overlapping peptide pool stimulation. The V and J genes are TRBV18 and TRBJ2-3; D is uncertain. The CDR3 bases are TGTGCCAGCTCACTCTCCGCTACCACAGATACGCAGTATTTT. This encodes CASSLSATTDTQYF.